This TCR beta chain was retrieved from a study of shared clonotypes between healthy human individuals. Study at large: The cohort comprised a couple of women and a few men. Their ages spanned 18 to 49 years.

Per the original methods: For the immunoSEQ data, sequences were junction-only without quality scores, so filtering differed. Measured with immunoSEQ multiplex PCR; TCRdb has only the in-frame clones, and not every one. V, J and clone size are those of that table, while D and trimming were read from the DNA. This sample has 1.5 million to 1.9 million clones, with approximately 98% found just once. Study-level findings and limits: Naive subsets tended to show greater estimated richness than memory subsets.

Comment on this clone: Its antigen is as yet unknown.

This receptor was obtained from a young man in good health. Sample: naive CD4+ T cells sorted from blood. Subset here: CD45RA+ positively selected.

The CDR3 reads CASSAPPRGPSTDTQYF. The CDR3 DNA is TGTGCCAGCAGCGCCCCACCGCGGGGGCCAAGCACAGATACGCAGTATTTT. The V gene is TRBV9, the J gene TRBJ2-3, with D perhaps TRBD2 (7 bases). Germline V gene lookup returns CDR1 SGDLS and CDR2 YYNGEE. The CDR3 is made up of 17 amino acids. The V gene lost 3 bases and the J gene lost 0 bases, with 17 bases spanning the gap.